The T cell receptor (beta chain) under discussion was sequenced for a study of PD-1 blockade in classical Hodgkin lymphoma. Only in-frame clones appear in the TCRdb table, and some are missing; sequencing was by immunoSEQ multiplex PCR. The sample shows just over 50,000 clones, roughly 66% of them seen only once. There was relapse after autologous stem cell transplantation in every patient, and there was variation in brentuximab vedotin exposure. Progressive disease, partial response or complete response was each patient's best response. The ends were cut back, 6 bases at V and 4 bases at J, with 19 bases in the middle. The CDR3 consists of 17 residues. The germline V gene has CDR1 SNHLY and CDR2 FYNNEI.

This TCR was recovered from a human donor with classical Hodgkin lymphoma. The V and J genes are TRBV2 and TRBJ2-6; D is possibly TRBD1 or TRBD2 (8 bases each). Here the sequenced sample was peripheral blood mononuclear cells (PBMCs), taken before the second cycle of nivolumab. CDR3 in amino acids: CASRAGTGLAGANVLTF. DNA of the CDR3: TGTGCCAGCAGGGCCGGGACAGGACTAGCCGGGGCCAACGTCCTGACTTTC.